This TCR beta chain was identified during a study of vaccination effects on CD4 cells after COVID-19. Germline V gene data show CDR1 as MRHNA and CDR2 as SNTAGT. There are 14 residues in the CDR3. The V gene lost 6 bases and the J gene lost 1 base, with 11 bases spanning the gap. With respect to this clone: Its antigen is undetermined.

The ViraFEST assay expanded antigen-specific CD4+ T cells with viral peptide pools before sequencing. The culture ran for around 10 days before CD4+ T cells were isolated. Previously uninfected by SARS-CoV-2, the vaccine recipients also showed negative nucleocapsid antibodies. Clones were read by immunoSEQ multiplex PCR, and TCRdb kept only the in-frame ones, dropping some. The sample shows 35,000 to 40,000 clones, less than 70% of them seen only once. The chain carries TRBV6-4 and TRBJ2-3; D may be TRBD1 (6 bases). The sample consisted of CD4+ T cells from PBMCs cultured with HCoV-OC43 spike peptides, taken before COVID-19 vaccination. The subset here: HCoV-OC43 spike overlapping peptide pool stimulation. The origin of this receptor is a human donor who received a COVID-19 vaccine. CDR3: CASSLSGGTDTQYF. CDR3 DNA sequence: TGTGCCAGCAGCTTGTCAGGGGGCACAGATACGCAGTATTTT.